The source of this T cell receptor (beta chain) is a study of CD8 T cells in ankylosing spondylitis. As for this clonotype: Its antigen remains unknown.

Overall study results and limits: In ankylosing spondylitis patients, matched synovial fluid reportedly showed significant enrichment of disease-linked clones. Previously reported in reactive arthritis synovial fluid and blood were some of the motif variants. One TCR beta motif, made up of roughly eight highly homologous variants, appeared characteristic of ankylosing spondylitis blood.

Trimming pared 3 bases from V and 7 bases from J, leaving 10 bases between. Germline values: CDR1 KGHSH, CDR2 LQKENI. CDR3 length equals 13 residues. Using quantitative 5'-RACE with molecular barcodes, the authors made TCR beta libraries. MiXCR was run by TCRdb on the 5' RACE reads, yielding one entry per CDR3 protein. The sample includes approximately 300,000 distinct CDR3 sequences, 7% to 9% seen only once; the top ten take 13% to 15%. The sample consisted of blood, either unsorted or a sorted T cell fraction (not recorded which). The chain links TRBV18 to TRBJ2-1, with D perhaps matching TRBD2 (6 bases). This TCR came from a male donor with ankylosing spondylitis. The CDR3 protein is CASSPGAGNEQFF. CDR3 in DNA: TGTGCCAGCTCACCGGGCGCGGGGAATGAGCAGTTCTTC. Full variable domain (missing parts from reference TRBV18 and TRBJ2-1): NAGVMQNPRHLVRRRGQEARLRCSPMKGHSHVYWYRQLPEEGLKFMVYLQKENIIDESGMPKERFSAEFPKEGPSILRIQQVVRGDSAAYFCASSPGAGNEQFFGPGTRLTVL.